A selection of T cell receptor beta chains follows, all from one sample in a study of vaccination effects on CD4 cells after COVID-19. Antigens of these TCRs are unknown. TCRdb's table, derived via immunoSEQ multiplex PCR, lists solely in-frame clones and lacks some. This table has more than 60,000 clones, 74% appearing once. Sequences were derived from CD4+ T cells from PBMCs cultured without peptide, sampled after COVID-19 vaccination. These receptors were obtained from a human donor who received a COVID-19 vaccine. CDR3s include the opening cysteine and the closing phenylalanine or tryptophan. Each record gives: D gene, V gene, clone size, J gene, CDR3 DNA, CDR3 protein. D genes are given only for firm matches. Rows may omit the clone size; those that give it use once, few, many or a size class.

TRBD1	TRBV24-1	NA	TRBJ1-1	TGTGCCACCAGACTAACTCGGACAGGTGAAACTTTCTTT	CATRLTRTGETFF
NA	TRBV21-1	NA	TRBJ1-4	TGTGCCAGCAGCCGGCCGTCTGAAAAACTGTTTTTT	CASSRPSEKLFF
TRBD2	TRBV5-1	NA	TRBJ2-3	TGCGCCAGCAGCGGGGGGACTAGCGGGAATTTCCCAGATACGCAGTATTTT	CASSGGTSGNFPDTQYF
TRBD2	TRBV6-2/TRBV6-3	NA	TRBJ2-5	TGTGCCAGCAGTTACCTTCCGGTAGCGGGGGGCCAAGAGACCCAGTACTTC	CASSYLPVAGGQETQYF
NA	TRBV5-4	few	TRBJ2-3	TGTGCCAGCAGTATTGATGGGACGGGACCTACAGATACGCAGTATTTT	CASSIDGTGPTDTQYF
TRBD1	TRBV19	NA	TRBJ1-6	TGTGCCAGTAGAAACGGGGGACAGGGGAATTCACCCCTCCACTTT	CASRNGGQGNSPLHF
NA	TRBV18	NA	TRBJ1-2	TGTGCCAGCTCACCCGGACGGAGGGTATATGACTACACCTTC	CASSPGRRVYDYTF
TRBD1	TRBV3-1/TRBV3-2	NA	TRBJ2-1	TGTGCCAGCAGCCAGGCCGGGACAGTTAATCTCCGTCAGTTCTTC	CASSQAGTVNLRQFF
NA	TRBV5-1	few	TRBJ2-2	TGCGCCAGCAGCTACGACTTCAACACCGGGGAGCTGTTTTTT	CASSYDFNTGELFF
NA	TRBV7-3	NA	TRBJ1-3	TGTGCCAGCAGCTTGGACGGGAGCTCTGGAAACACCATATATTTT	CASSLDGSSGNTIYF
NA	TRBV5-1	NA	TRBJ2-3	TGCGCCAGCAGCTTGGGGGAGAGGTCAATTTTCGATACGCAGTATTTT	CASSLGERSIFDTQYF
TRBD1	TRBV25-1	NA	TRBJ1-2	TGTGCCAGCAGGCCGGGACAGGAGTCGGGGTTGGATGGCTACACCTTC	CASRPGQESGLDGYTF
NA	TRBV3-1/TRBV3-2	NA	TRBJ2-5	TGTGCCAGCAGCCAAGCGGATGAGACCCAGTACTTC	CASSQADETQYF
NA	TRBV10-1	NA	TRBJ1-1	TGCGCCAGCAGTGAGGGGCCGGGGACTGAAGCTTTCTTT	CASSEGPGTEAFF
TRBD1	TRBV6-5	few	TRBJ1-2	TGTGCCGGACAAGACAGGGGGCGCCATCCATCTGGCTACACCTTC	CAGQDRGRHPSGYTF
NA	TRBV7-2	NA	TRBJ1-6	TGTGCCAGCAGCCCAGGACCCAATTCACCCCTCCACTTT	CASSPGPNSPLHF
TRBD1	TRBV29-1	NA	TRBJ1-1	TGCAGCGTGGACCCGGGACAGGGTCCTTTCTTT	CSVDPGQGPFF